This T cell receptor beta chain was sequenced for a study of CD8 T cells in Susac syndrome. Germline CDR1 reads MGHRA; CDR2 reads YSYEKL. The V gene lost 8 bases and the J gene lost 2 bases, with 17 bases spanning the gap. This CDR3 is 15 amino acids long. A quantity of roughly 0.5 to 1 ug RNA underwent reverse transcription using random hexamers. TCR beta CDR3 was amplified by immunoSEQ multiplex PCR. This amplification extended across 54 Vbeta and 13 Jbeta segments. TCRdb independently ran MiXCR on the immunoSEQ multiplex PCR reads; one entry per CDR3 protein. The sample holds fewer than 200,000 distinct CDR3 sequences, roughly 90% seen once.

The V gene is TRBV4-1, the J gene TRBJ2-3; perhaps D is TRBD1 or TRBD2 (6 bases each). The origin of this receptor is a human donor with Susac syndrome. The sequenced sample was CD4+ T cells from PBMCs. The CDR3 is CASGPGGGVTDTQYF. DNA of the CDR3: TGCGCCAGCGGGCCTGGGGGCGGGGTCACAGATACGCAGTATTTT.